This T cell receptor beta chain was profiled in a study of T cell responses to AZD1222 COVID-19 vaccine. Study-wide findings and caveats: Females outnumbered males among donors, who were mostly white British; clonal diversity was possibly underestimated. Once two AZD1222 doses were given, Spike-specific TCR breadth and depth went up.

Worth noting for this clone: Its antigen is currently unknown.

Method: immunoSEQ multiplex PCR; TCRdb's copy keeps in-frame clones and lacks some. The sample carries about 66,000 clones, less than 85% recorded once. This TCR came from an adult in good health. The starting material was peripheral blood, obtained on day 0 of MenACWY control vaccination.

The CDR3 region is CASSEMPSGGNEQFF. CDR3 coding DNA: TGTGCCAGCAGCGAGATGCCTAGCGGAGGGAATGAGCAGTTCTTC. The chain couples TRBV9 to TRBJ2-1; 7 nucleotides agree with TRBD2. Per germline, CDR1 SGDLS and CDR2 YYNGEE. The V segment lost 3 bases and the J segment 7 bases; nucleotides outside the gene matches: 10. The CDR3 totals 15 residues.